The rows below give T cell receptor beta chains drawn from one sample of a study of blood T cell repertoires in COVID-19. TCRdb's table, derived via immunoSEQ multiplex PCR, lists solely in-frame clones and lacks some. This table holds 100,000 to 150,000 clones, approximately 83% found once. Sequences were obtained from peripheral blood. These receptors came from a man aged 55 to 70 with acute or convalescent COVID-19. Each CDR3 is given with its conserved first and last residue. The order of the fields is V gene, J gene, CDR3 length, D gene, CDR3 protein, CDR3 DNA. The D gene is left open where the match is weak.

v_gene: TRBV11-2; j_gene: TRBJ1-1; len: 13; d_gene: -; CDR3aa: CASSREAGTQAFF; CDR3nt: TGTGCCAGCAGCCGGGAGGCTGGGACTCAAGCTTTCTTT
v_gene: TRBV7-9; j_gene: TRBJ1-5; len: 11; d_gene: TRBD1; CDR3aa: CASSQQGAQHF; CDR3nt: TGTGCCAGCAGCCAACAGGGGGCCCAGCATTTT
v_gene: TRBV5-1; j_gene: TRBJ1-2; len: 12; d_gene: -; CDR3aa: CASSLPPGGYTF; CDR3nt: TGCGCCAGCAGCTTGCCCCCGGGAGGCTACACCTTC
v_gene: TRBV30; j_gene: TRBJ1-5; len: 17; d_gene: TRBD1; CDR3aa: CAWSSGQGKHSNQPQHF; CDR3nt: TGTGCCTGGAGTTCGGGACAGGGAAAGCATAGCAATCAGCCCCAGCATTTT
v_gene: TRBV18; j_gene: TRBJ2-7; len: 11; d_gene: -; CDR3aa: CASSGEYEQYF; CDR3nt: TGTGCCAGCTCGGGCGAATACGAGCAGTACTTC
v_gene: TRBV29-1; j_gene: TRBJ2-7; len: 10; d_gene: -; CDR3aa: CSVGLYEQYF; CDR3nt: TGCAGCGTCGGGTTGTACGAGCAGTACTTC
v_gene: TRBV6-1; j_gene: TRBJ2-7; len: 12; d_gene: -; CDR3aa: CASSEWGDEQYF; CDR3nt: TGTGCCAGCAGTGAATGGGGGGACGAGCAGTACTTC
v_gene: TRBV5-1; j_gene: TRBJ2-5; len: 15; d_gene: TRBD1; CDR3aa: CASSLVGTAQETQYF; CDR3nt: TGCGCCAGCAGCTTGGTAGGGACAGCCCAAGAGACCCAGTACTTC
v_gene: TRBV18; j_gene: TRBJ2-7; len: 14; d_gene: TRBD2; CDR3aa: CASSPGLVSYEQYF; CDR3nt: TGTGCCAGCTCACCGGGACTAGTCTCGTACGAGCAGTACTTC
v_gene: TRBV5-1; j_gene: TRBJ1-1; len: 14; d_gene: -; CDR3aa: CASSLTGRDTEAFF; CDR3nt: TGCGCCAGCAGCTTGACCGGGAGGGACACTGAAGCTTTCTTT
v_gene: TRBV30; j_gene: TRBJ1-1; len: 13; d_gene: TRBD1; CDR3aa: CAWGKIRQGEAFF; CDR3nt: TGTGCCTGGGGGAAGATTAGACAGGGTGAAGCTTTCTTT
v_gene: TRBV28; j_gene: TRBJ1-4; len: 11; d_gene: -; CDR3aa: CASRWTGGLFF; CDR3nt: TGTGCCAGCAGGTGGACGGGGGGACTGTTTTTT
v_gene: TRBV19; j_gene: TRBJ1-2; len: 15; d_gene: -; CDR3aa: CASSARDGGWYGYTF; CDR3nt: TGTGCCAGTAGTGCCCGGGACGGAGGGTGGTATGGCTACACCTTC